A selection of T cell receptor beta chains follows, all from one sample in a study of cytomegalovirus exposure and HLA in healthy donors. Here immunoSEQ multiplex PCR was the method, and the copy in TCRdb shows in-frame clones only, minus some. The table has about 110,000 clones, over 75% seen once; the top ten hold 3.5% to 4%. Specimen: PBMCs. The source of these receptors is a human donor in good health. Both conserved end residues are part of each CDR3. D genes are given only for firm matches. Clone size appears in some rows only: once, few, many, or a class for an expanded clone.

j_gene	v_gene	abundance	d_gene	CDR3nt	CDR3aa
TRBJ2-7	TRBV7-9	.	.	TGTTCCAGCAGTCCCCCGACTTTCGAGCAGTACTTC	CSSSPPTFEQYF
TRBJ2-7	TRBV5-1	.	TRBD1	TGCGCCAGCAGCTTGGGGGACAGGGACTACGAGCAGTACTTC	CASSLGDRDYEQYF
TRBJ1-2	TRBV7-9	.	TRBD1	TGTTCCAGCAGCTTAGCGGGTCGGGGGACAGCCCTCGAGCTTAGTGGCTACACCTTC	CSSSLAGRGTALELSGYTF
TRBJ1-5	TRBV28	few	.	TGTGCCAACGGACAGCTCAATCAGCCCCAGCATTTT	CANGQLNQPQHF
TRBJ2-7	TRBV7-9	few	TRBD1	TGTGCCAGCAACACCCTGAACAGGGGCTCCTACGAGCAGTACTTC	CASNTLNRGSYEQYF
TRBJ2-7	TRBV19	.	TRBD1	TGTGCCAGTAGTCCCTCTCAAGGACAGGGTAGCTTCTACGAGCAGTACTTC	CASSPSQGQGSFYEQYF
TRBJ1-2	TRBV9	.	TRBD1	TGTGCCAGCAGCGTAGGGACAGGGTCGGCGGCTAACTATGGCTACACCTTC	CASSVGTGSAANYGYTF
TRBJ2-7	TRBV7-9	.	TRBD2	TGTGCCAGCAGCACGGGACTAGCGGGGCAATCTTCCTACGAGCAGTACTTC	CASSTGLAGQSSYEQYF
TRBJ2-7	TRBV28	.	.	TGTGCCAGCAGCCTTACAGGCCCATACGAGCAGTACTTC	CASSLTGPYEQYF
TRBJ2-1	TRBV7-6	.	TRBD1	TGTGCCAGCAGCCCCGATCCCGGGACAGGGCTGGACAATGAGCAGTTCTTC	CASSPDPGTGLDNEQFF
TRBJ2-7	TRBV13	.	TRBD1	TGTGCCAGCAGCTTAGACAGGGGGCGTTCCTACGAGCAGTACTTC	CASSLDRGRSYEQYF
TRBJ2-3	TRBV2	.	TRBD1	TGTGCCAGCAGGGGGACAGGGGCTAGCACAGATACGCAGTATTTT	CASRGTGASTDTQYF
TRBJ1-1	TRBV7-9	.	TRBD1	TGTGCCAGCACCGGACAGGGGAACATTGAAGCTTTCTTT	CASTGQGNIEAFF
TRBJ2-7	TRBV9	.	TRBD1	TGTGCCAGCAGCGTAGATGGGGACAGGGGGCGGGAGCAGTACTTC	CASSVDGDRGREQYF
TRBJ1-2	TRBV19	.	.	TGTGCCAGTAGTATTACAGGCCACTATGGCTACACCTTC	CASSITGHYGYTF
TRBJ2-2	TRBV19	.	.	TGTGCCAGTAGTGTGAGAGGCACCGGGGAGCTGTTTTTT	CASSVRGTGELFF
TRBJ1-6	TRBV7-2	.	TRBD1	TGTGCCAGCAGCCAAAGACAGGGGGCAGGGTCACCCCTCCACTTT	CASSQRQGAGSPLHF
TRBJ1-2	TRBV7-3	.	.	TGTGCCAGCTCCAAAGACGGCAGGGTCGGCTACACCTTC	CASSKDGRVGYTF
TRBJ1-1	TRBV2	.	TRBD1	TGTGCCAGCAGTTTGGAAACCCCGGGACAGGGGGTGAACACTGAAGCTTTCTTT	CASSLETPGQGVNTEAFF
TRBJ2-7	TRBV7-9	.	.	TGTGCCAGCAGCTCCCCGAACTTAGCGGACTCCTACGAGCAGTACTTC	CASSSPNLADSYEQYF
TRBJ2-7	TRBV6-5	few	TRBD1	TGTGCCAGCAGTGCACAGCCCACAGGGGCCTACGAGCAGTACTTC	CASSAQPTGAYEQYF
TRBJ2-2	TRBV11-3	.	TRBD2	TGTGCCAGCAGCTTAGATTCCGCGGGAGTCCACACCGGGGAGCTGTTTTTT	CASSLDSAGVHTGELFF
TRBJ2-7	TRBV28	.	TRBD1	TGTGCCAGCAGTTCTCCCGGGACAGGGGGCTACGAGCAGTACTTC	CASSSPGTGGYEQYF
TRBJ2-2	TRBV6-5	.	.	TGTGCCAGCAGTTACTCCACCTTGAGGACCGGGGAGCTGTTTTTT	CASSYSTLRTGELFF
TRBJ2-7	TRBV5-4	.	.	TGTGCCAGCAGCTTGCGGGGAGCTACCGGCGAGCAGTACTTC	CASSLRGATGEQYF
TRBJ2-2	TRBV2	.	TRBD2	TGTGCCAGCAGTGAGGAGATCACTAGCGGTGCCGGGGAGCTGTTTTTT	CASSEEITSGAGELFF
TRBJ1-1	TRBV20-1	.	.	TGCAGTGCTAGAGGGGGCACGATAGCTTTCTTT	CSARGGTIAFF
TRBJ1-1	TRBV25-1	.	.	TGTGCCAGCAGTTCCCGGACTCGGGAAGCTTTCTTT	CASSSRTREAFF
TRBJ1-2	TRBV6-5	.	TRBD1	TGTGCCAGCAGTGGGCAGGGGGCAGCCGACTATGGCTACACCTTC	CASSGQGAADYGYTF
TRBJ2-2	TRBV7-3	.	.	TGTGCCAGCAGCTTAGTGTCGGTCCGGGATGGTACCGGGGAGCTGTTTTTT	CASSLVSVRDGTGELFF
TRBJ2-4	TRBV30	once	.	TGTGCCTGGAGTTGGGGTGGCACCCAAGGGGCAGCCAAAAACATTCAGTACTTC	CAWSWGGTQGAAKNIQYF
TRBJ1-2	TRBV5-1	.	.	TGCGCCAGCAGCTTGGATGGGGGCTGGGTTCCCCCCTCTTCCGTTAACTATGGCTACACCTTC	CASSLDGGWVPPSSVNYGYTF
TRBJ2-7	TRBV6-5	.	.	TGTGCCAGCACCAATGAGCAGTACTTC	CASTNEQYF
TRBJ1-2	TRBV5-6	few	.	TGTGCCAGCAGCTATGGGAGGGACTATGGCTACACCTTC	CASSYGRDYGYTF
TRBJ1-1	TRBV14	.	.	TGTGCCAGCAGCCAAGACCCCGGCTTCCCGGGCACTGAAGCTTTCTTT	CASSQDPGFPGTEAFF
TRBJ1-2	TRBV6-5	.	.	TGTGCCAGCAGTTACTCGCCAGGGTTTGGCTACACCTTC	CASSYSPGFGYTF
TRBJ1-1	TRBV21-1	.	.	TGTGCCAGCAGCAAAGAGGGGGTAAAGGACAGCATGAACACTGAAGCTTTCTTT	CASSKEGVKDSMNTEAFF
TRBJ1-5	TRBV5-8	.	.	TGTGCCAGCAGCTTTGGACAGACGTATCAGCCCCAGCATTTT	CASSFGQTYQPQHF
TRBJ2-4	TRBV2	.	TRBD2	TGTGCCAGCAGCGGGCTCGGGGGGGATTTAGCCAAAAACATTCAGTACTTC	CASSGLGGDLAKNIQYF
TRBJ2-4	TRBV27	.	TRBD1	TGTGCCAGCAGTTTAAGTGGACAGGGCTCCAAAAACATTCAGTACTTC	CASSLSGQGSKNIQYF